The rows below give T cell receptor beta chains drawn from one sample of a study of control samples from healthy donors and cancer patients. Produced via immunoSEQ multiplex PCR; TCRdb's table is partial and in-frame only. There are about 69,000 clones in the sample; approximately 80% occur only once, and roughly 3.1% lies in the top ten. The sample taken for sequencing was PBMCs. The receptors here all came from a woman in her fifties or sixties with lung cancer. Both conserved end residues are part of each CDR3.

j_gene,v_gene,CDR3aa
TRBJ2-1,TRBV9,CASSLPTGVLDEQFF
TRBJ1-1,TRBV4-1,CASGGRETEAFF
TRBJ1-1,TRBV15,CATSPWSTMNTEAFF
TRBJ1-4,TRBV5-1,CASSLSLRGEKLFF
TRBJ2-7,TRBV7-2,CASSFQPGQGEGRLTEQYF
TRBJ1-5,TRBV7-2,CASSLSGLSNQPQHF
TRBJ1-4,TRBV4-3,CASSQGSGRDEKLFF
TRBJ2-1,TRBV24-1,CATSDLAGGSYNEQFF
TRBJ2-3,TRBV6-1,CASSDRRRADTQYF
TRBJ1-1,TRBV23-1,CASSQSTREVGNTEAFF
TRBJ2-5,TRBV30,CAWSLSPRRETQYF
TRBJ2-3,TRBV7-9,CASSPSGGRSTDTQYF
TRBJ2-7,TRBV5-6,CASSLNRIIYEQYF
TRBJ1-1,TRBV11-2,CASSLIRGLNTEAFF
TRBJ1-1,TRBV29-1,CSVDRGLAAEAFF
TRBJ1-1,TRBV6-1,CASSEGVGSWTEAFF
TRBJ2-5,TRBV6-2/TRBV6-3,CASSYSRSGRPETQYF
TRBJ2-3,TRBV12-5,CASGYVAGGANTQYF
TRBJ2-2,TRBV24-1,CATSDLAGELFF
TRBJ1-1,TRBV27,CASRDWNTEAFF
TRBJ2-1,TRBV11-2,CASSLWLAGGLYNEQFF
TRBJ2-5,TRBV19,CASSIAGAKGETQYF
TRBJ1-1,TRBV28,CASRQGNTEAFF
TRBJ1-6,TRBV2,CASSRGQGGNSPLHF
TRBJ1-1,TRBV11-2,CASSLAAEGRRNTEAFF
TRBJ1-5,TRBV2,CASSEFAREGQPQHF
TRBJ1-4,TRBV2,CASSFDRGERELFF
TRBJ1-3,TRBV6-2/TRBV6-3,CASSYSQSSGNTIYF
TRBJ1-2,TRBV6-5,CASRTGGGNYGYTF
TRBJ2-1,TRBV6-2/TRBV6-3,CASSYSETSTHEQFF
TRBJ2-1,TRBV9,CASSVVSGGQGRNEQFF
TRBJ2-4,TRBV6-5,CASDVGDWDDIQYF
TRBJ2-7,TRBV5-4,CASSFQHNTYEQYF
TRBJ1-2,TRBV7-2,CASSPTLYGYTF
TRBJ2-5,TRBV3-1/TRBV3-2,CASSQSWGSQETQYF
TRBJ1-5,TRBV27,CASRSVSGQPQHF
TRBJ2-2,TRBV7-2,CASSLGQYGELFF